The sequence of this T cell receptor (beta chain) was determined in a study of blood T cells in healthy people across ages. Study-level information: Capture by template switching was about one barcoded beta molecule per two T cells. Study-wide findings and caveats: Older age coincided with a roughly linear decline in TCR beta diversity per million T cells. Aged donors had fewer naive CD4+ cells and lower diversity than long-lived donors. The authors considered diversity estimates from one million T cells to be underestimates.

A note on this clonotype: Its antigen is undetermined. An end of the junction does not agree with germline; a read error may underlie this.

CDR1 and CDR2 (germline): MNHEY, SVGEGT. The CDR3 covers 12 residues. The second PCR ran roughly 7 to 12 cycles with a sample-barcoded 5' primer and J-beta primers. TCRdb passed the 5' RACE reads through MiXCR, listing each CDR3 protein once. This repertoire shows about 1.6 million distinct CDR3 sequences, about 35% found once; its top ten account for about 11%. The gene calls are TRBV6-2 or TRBV6-3 and TRBJ2-1; TRBD2 matches at 9 bases. Sequencing was done on a sample of blood. This receptor was identified in a woman aged 25 to 39 in good health. CDR3 loop: CAGSSAGGEQFF. The CDR3 coding sequence is TGTGCCGGCAGTTCAGCGGGGGGTGAGCAGTTCTTC.